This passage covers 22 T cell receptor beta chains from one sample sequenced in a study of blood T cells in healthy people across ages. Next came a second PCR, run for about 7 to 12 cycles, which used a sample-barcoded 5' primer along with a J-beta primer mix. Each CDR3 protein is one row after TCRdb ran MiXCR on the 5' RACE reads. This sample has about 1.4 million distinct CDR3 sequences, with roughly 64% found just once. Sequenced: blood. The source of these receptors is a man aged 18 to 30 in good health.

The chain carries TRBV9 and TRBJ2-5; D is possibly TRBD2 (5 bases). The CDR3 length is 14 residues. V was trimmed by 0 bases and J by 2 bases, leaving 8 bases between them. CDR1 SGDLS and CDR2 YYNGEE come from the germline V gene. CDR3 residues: CASSVGIAQETQYF. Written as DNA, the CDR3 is TGTGCCAGCAGCGTAGGGATAGCGCAAGAGACCCAGTACTTC.

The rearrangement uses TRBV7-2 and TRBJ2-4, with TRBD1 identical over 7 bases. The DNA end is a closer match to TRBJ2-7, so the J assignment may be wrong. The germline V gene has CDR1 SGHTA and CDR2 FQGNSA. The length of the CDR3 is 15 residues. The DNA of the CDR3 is TGTGCCAGCAGCTTAGTCGGAGGACAGGCTGACGAGCAGTACTTC. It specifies CASSLVGGQADEQYF.

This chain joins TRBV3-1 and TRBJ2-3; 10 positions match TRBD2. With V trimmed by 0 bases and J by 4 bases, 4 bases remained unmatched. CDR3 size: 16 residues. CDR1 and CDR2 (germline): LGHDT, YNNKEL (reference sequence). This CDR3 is CASSQEAGGPADTQYF. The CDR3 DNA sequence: TGTGCCAGCAGCCAAGAAGCGGGAGGGCCTGCAGATACGCAGTATTTT.

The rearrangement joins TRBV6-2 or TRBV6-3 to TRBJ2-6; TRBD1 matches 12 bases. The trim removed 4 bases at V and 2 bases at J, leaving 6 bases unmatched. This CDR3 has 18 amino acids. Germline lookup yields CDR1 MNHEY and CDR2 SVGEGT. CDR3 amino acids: CASSSGQGAPTGANVLTF. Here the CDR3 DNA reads TGTGCCAGCAGTTCGGGACAGGGGGCGCCAACTGGGGCCAACGTCCTGACTTTC.

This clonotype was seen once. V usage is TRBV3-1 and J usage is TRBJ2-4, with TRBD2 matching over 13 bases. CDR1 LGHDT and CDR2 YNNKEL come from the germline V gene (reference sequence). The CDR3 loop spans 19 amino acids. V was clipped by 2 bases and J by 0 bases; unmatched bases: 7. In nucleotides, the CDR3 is TGTGCCAGCAGCCAATCACTAGCGGGAGGGCGACTAGCCAAAAACATTCAGTACTTC. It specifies CASSQSLAGGRLAKNIQYF.

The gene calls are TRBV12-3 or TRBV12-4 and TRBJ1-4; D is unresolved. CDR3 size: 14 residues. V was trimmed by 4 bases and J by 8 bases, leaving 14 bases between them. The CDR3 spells CASSSVTMEEKLFF. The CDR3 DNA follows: TGTGCCAGCAGTTCCGTGACTATGGAAGAAAAACTGTTTTTT.

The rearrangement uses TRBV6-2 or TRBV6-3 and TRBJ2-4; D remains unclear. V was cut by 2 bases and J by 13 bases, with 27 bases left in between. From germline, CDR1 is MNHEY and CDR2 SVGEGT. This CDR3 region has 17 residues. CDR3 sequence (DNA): TGTGCCAGCAGTTACCACACAAGGACCCTCGGTTCCTACGGGCAGTACTTC. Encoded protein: CASSYHTRTLGSYGQYF.

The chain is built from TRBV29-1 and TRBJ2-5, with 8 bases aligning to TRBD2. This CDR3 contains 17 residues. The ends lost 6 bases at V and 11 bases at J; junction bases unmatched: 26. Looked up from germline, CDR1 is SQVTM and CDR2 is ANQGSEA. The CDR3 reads CSVESDSGTARYNEQYF. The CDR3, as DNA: TGCAGCGTGGAGTCGGATAGCGGGACCGCACGATACAATGAGCAGTACTTC.

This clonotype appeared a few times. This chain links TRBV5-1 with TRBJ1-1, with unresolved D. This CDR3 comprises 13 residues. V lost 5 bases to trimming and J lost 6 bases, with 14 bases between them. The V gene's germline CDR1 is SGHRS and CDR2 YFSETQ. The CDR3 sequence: CASSSRDGAEAFF. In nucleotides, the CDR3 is TGCGCCAGCAGTTCGAGGGATGGGGCTGAAGCTTTCTTT.

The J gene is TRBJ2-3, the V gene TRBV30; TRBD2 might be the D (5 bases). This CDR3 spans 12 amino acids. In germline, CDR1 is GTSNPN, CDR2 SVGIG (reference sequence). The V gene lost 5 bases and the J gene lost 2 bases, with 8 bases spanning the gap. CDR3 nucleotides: TGTGCCTGGGAGGGTCACACAGATACGCAGTATTTT. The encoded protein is CAWEGHTDTQYF.

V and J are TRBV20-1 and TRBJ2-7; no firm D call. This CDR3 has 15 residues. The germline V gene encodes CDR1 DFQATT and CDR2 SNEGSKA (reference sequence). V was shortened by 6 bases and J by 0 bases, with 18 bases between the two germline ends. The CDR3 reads CSAIGESRFSYEQYF. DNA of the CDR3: TGCAGTGCCATCGGAGAGAGCAGGTTCTCCTACGAGCAGTACTTC.

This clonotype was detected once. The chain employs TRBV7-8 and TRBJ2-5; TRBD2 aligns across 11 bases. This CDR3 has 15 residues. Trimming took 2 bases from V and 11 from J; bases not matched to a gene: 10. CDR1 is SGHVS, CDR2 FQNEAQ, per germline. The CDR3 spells CASSLKVAGGNEQYF. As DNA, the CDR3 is TGTGCCAGCAGCTTAAAGGTAGCGGGAGGGAATGAGCAGTACTTC. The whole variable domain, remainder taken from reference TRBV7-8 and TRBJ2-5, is GAGVSQSPRYKVAKRGQDVALRCDPISGHVSLFWYQQALGQGPEFLTYFQNEAQLDKSGLPSDRFFAERPEGSVSTLKIQRTQQEDSAVYLCASSLKVAGGNEQYFGPGTRLLVL.

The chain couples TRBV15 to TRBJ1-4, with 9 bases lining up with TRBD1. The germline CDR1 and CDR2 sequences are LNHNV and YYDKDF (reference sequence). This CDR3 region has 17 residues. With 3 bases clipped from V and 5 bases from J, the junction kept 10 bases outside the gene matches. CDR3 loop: CATSSPGTGFRNEKLFF. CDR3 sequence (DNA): TGTGCCACCAGCAGCCCAGGGACAGGGTTTCGAAATGAAAAACTGTTTTTT.

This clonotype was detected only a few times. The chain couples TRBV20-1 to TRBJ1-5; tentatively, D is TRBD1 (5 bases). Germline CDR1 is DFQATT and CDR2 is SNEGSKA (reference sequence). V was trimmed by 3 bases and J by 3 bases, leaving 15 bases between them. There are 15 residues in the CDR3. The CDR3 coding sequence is TGCAGTGCTAGGACGACAGCAGGTTTCAATCAGCCCCAGCATTTT. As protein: CSARTTAGFNQPQHF.

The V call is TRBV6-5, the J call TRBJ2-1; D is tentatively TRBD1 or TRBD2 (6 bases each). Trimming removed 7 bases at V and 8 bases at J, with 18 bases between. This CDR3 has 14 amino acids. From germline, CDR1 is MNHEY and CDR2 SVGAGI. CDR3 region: CASMGRAGGDEQFF. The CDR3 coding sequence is TGTGCCAGCATGGGAAGGGCCGGGGGCGATGAGCAGTTCTTC.

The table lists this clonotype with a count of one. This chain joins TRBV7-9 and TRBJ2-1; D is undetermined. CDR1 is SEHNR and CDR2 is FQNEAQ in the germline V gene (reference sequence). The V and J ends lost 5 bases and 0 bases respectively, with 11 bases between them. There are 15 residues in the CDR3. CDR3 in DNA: TGTGCCAGCAGCCCCTACTGGAGCTCCTACAATGAGCAGTTCTTC. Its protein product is CASSPYWSSYNEQFF. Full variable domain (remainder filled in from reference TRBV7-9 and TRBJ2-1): DTGVSQNPRHKITKRGQNVTFRCDPISEHNRLYWYRQTLGQGPEFLTYFQNEAQLEKSRLLSDRFSAERPKGSFSTLEIQRTEQGDSAMYLCASSPYWSSYNEQFFGPGTRLTVL.

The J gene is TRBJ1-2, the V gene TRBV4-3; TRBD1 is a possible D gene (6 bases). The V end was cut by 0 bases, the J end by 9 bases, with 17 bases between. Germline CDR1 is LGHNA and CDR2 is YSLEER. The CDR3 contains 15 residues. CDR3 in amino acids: CASSQDLSGVYSYTF. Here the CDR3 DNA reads TGCGCCAGCAGCCAAGATCTTTCAGGGGTGTACAGCTACACCTTC.

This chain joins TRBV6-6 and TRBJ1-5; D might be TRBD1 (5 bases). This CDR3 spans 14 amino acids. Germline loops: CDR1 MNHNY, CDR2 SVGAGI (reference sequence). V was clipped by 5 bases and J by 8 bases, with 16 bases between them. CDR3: CASSDGTPREPQHF. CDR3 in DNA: TGTGCCAGCAGTGACGGGACTCCTCGGGAGCCCCAGCATTTT.

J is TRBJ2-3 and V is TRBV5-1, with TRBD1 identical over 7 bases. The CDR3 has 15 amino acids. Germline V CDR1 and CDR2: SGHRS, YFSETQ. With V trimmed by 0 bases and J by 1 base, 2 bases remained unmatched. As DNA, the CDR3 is TGCGCCAGCAGCTTGGGGGACAGTGGCACAGATACGCAGTATTTT. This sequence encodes CASSLGDSGTDTQYF.

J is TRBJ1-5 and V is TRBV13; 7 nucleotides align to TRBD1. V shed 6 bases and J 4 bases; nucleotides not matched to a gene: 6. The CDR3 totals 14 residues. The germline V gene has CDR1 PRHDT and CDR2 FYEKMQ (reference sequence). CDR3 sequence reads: CASRRTGENQPQHF. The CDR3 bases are TGTGCCAGCAGACGTACAGGGGAAAATCAGCCCCAGCATTTT.

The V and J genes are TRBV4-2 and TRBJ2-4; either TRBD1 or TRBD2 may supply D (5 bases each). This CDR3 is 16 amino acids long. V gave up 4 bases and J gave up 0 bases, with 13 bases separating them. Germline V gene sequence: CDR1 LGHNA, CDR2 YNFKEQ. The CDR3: CASSPGQAIAKNIQYF. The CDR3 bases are TGTGCCAGCAGCCCGGGGCAGGCTATAGCCAAAAACATTCAGTACTTC.

Written as DNA, the CDR3 is TGTGCCAGCAGTTCCGGAGGGGCGAACTCCTACGAGCAGTACTTC. This encodes CASSSGGANSYEQYF. This sequence joins TRBV6-6 and TRBJ2-7; D may be TRBD2 (6 bases). There are 15 residues in the CDR3. Trimming shortened V by 4 bases and J by 0 bases, and 13 bases separated the two germline ends. The germline CDR1 and CDR2 sequences are MNHNY and SVGAGI (reference sequence).